This record looks at one T cell receptor beta chain sequence and its context. Its antigen is still unknown. No quality values exist for individual bases; no much larger clone is one base distant. In total, 500 to 700 healthy bone marrow donors made up the cohort. Cohort members were all nominally healthy when sampled, although unrecorded immune exposures were likely present. The donor was CMV seropositive and was included in the group of approximately 300 seropositive cohort members. A peripheral blood sample was provided by each donor, and peripheral blood mononuclear cells were used for TCR beta sequencing. Genomic DNA extraction from the blood cell samples was performed with the Qiagen DNeasy Blood Extraction Kit. The data derive from a study of cytomegalovirus exposure and HLA in healthy donors (dated by TCRdb to 2017 to 2019). Study-level background: In an earlier analysis of 450 to 750 of the donors, approximately 300 Gb of sequence data and 120 million or so unique TCR beta sequences from 180 million or so T cells were reported. All discovery cohort repertoires had been generated using a single sequencing platform. HLA typing included class I and class II loci at four-digit resolution. In a later analysis, previously published TCR beta repertoires from 550 to 750 donors were re-analyzed and high-resolution HLA genotyping was added so that TCR occurrence patterns could be studied. In a later genetic analysis, genome-wide SNP genotypes for about three fifths of the 666 donors were used, and that subset was treated as a discovery cohort. An earlier analysis of around 580 of the donors used high-throughput TCR beta sequencing to judge whether each TCR beta V gene segment behaved as functional or pseudogenic. In addition to the first cohort of 666 subjects, a separate validation cohort of around 110 different subjects was used. The study combined high-throughput TCR immunosequencing, statistical association of individual TCRs with disease status, and machine learning to predict cytomegalovirus infection status. In the later analysis, no new phenotypic data were used to find candidate immune exposures; instead, reliance was placed on TCR beta sequences and their occurrence across donors. Across about 380 genotyped donors of the cohort, an average of about 240,000 unique TCR beta nucleotide sequences per donor were sequenced, and roughly a sixth of those sequences were non-productive. The genetic ancestry cluster associated with self-reported Caucasian donors included 81% of the approximately 430 genotyped donors. The study was designed to test whether signatures of past pathogen exposure could be identified by cataloging public T cell receptors. The number of donors typed differed by locus, with roughly 629-640 for A, B, C, DRB1 and DQB1, roughly 520 for DQA1, approximately 570 for DPA1, and around 460 for DPB1. Because of strong linkage in the cohort, roughly five DR-DQ haplotypes were treated as single units for association and clustering. Using immunosequencing, the study profiled T cell repertoires from about 650 subjects and related those repertoires to cytomegalovirus serostatus. Donor age, sex, ethnicity and CMV serostatus were collected together with the repertoire data. An early release covering approximately 600 HLA-typed donors comprised approximately 300 gigabases of sequencing data and 85 million or so unique TCR sequences.

On the study overall, not on this receptor specifically: Most CMV-associated TCR beta chains appeared to be HLA-restricted in a later analysis, and the HLA associations seemed to be driven largely by CMV exposure. A further reported finding was that TCR beta sequences accurately predicted the HLA-A and HLA-B alleles for most subjects in the first cohort. At a false discovery rate of 0.05, a later analysis linked 16,951 TCR beta sequences to specific HLA alleles. The classifier was reported to diagnose cytomegalovirus status with high specificity and sensitivity in both the original and validation cohorts. The only immune exposure information available for the cohort was CMV serostatus. A cluster of highly shared sequence variants was judged likely to represent a technical artifact of the sequencing pipeline. In a later genetic analysis, fewer N-insertions in productive TCRs were reported among donors in an Asian-associated ancestry cluster than the approximately 670-donor mean. In a later analysis, several top co-occurrence clusters were reported to appear linked to parvovirus B19, influenza, CMV and Epstein-Barr virus. The presence/absence analyses assumed that sequencing depth was roughly uniform across donors, and that assumption may not be true. A few of the identified cytomegalovirus-associated TCR beta chains were confirmed in vitro to be specific for cytomegalovirus antigens. Correlated functional status among segregating V segments might reflect linkage disequilibrium, but an unknown experimental factor could not be ruled out. Broadly in line with IMGT annotations, most TCR beta V segments showed up in productive rearrangements about 87% or about 30% of the time in an earlier analysis of 450 to 600 of the donors. While some public TCRs were present in many individuals, most TCR sequences turned up only very rarely across donors. In a later analysis, TCR association rates were found to vary across HLA loci, with the most associated TCRs seen for DRB1 alleles and the fewest for HLA-C alleles. The study listed 150 to 200 TCR beta chains as associated with cytomegalovirus. Only TCR beta chains were sequenced in this cohort, and the absence of alpha or paired-chain data limited detectable features. When HLA alleles, especially DR and DQ, strongly co-occurred, attributing TCR associations to individual alleles was difficult. Because HLA typing was unavailable for some donors at each locus, only the typed subset was used in association tests. The authors suggested that the approach could potentially be extended to other disease states and immunological phenotypes. In a later analysis, HLA-associated TCR beta chains showed more clonal expansion and lower generation probabilities than non-associated chains that were equally common. The earlier analysis of 587 of the donors excluded some 15 rarely observed V segments, including chromosome 9 orphons, because counts were too low. V-gene and J-gene trimming of TCR beta chains was associated with a missense DCLRE1C variant in a later genetic analysis, and the association was replicated in an independent cohort.

Libraries were built with the immunoSEQ multiplex PCR assay. For the multiplex PCR, a mixture combining 60 forward primers for TCR Vbeta segments and 13 reverse primers for TCR Jbeta segments was used. A multiplex PCR assay on genomic DNA amplified the CDR3 region of rearranged TCR beta genes. The amplified TCR beta libraries were sequenced on the Illumina HiSeq System as 87-base-pair reads. The authors' pipeline ran thus. In a later analysis, roughly 80 million unique TCR beta chains were counted across the roughly 700 repertoires, and approximately 9.9 million of these chains were shared by at least two donors. A nearest-neighbor algorithm error-corrected the raw reads and collapsed the reads into unique sequences, merging closely related sequences to remove PCR and sequencing errors. V, D and J gene segments were assigned by aligning CDR3 sequences to IMGT reference sequences. For a sequence to be retained, a match of at least six nucleotides to both a V gene segment and a J gene segment was required. Rearrangements were called productive when the CDR3 lacked stop codons and stayed in frame with V and J; all others were non-productive. Following IMGT convention, CDR3 was defined as the stretch from the second conserved V-encoded cysteine up to the conserved J-encoded phenylalanine. The earlier analysis of some 580 of the donors excluded any sequence lacking an unambiguous match to a single V gene segment. In an earlier analysis of around 600 of the donors, V segments were called functional above 56.7% productive rearrangements and were called segregating when the between-donor standard deviation exceeded 5%. To diagnose cytomegalovirus status from the catalog of TCR beta chain sequences, a statistical classification framework was built. V and J gene assignment, in a later analysis, came from comparing TCR nucleotide sequences with IMGT/GENE-DB human TR gene sequences. A later analysis assigned CDR3 sequences and most-parsimonious VDJ recombination scenarios with the TCRdist pipeline. In a later analysis, each TCR beta chain was defined by its CDR3 amino acid sequence together with its V-gene family, and reads lacking a unique V-gene family were excluded. In a later analysis, 500 to 650 highly shared, low-generation-probability nucleotide sequences were removed to address suspected cross-contamination and a sequencing artifact. In a later analysis, a clonal expansion index was calculated for each public chain from normalized within-repertoire ranks of inferred template counts. Generation probabilities in a later analysis came from a VDJ recombination model fitted to out-of-frame rearrangements, and those results were checked against IGoR. In a later analysis, hypergeometric tests were used to score TCR-TCR, TCR-HLA and TCR-CMV co-occurrence, with a repertoire-size bias correction applied to TCR pairs. To estimate false discovery rates, a later analysis permuted the HLA or CMV assignments 20 times. In a later analysis, co-occurring TCRs were grouped with DBSCAN, and TCRdist sequence similarity was added when clustering was performed within HLA-allele-positive subsets. Co-occurrence clustering excluded repertoires with fewer than 30,000 or more than 120,000 public chains, plus five with anomalous nucleotide sharing. This immuneACCESS table, as held by TCRdb, lists in-frame sequences with V and J called but not all clones. Of the missing ones, under half trace to an unresolved V gene in checked studies; the others have no known cause. That table gives V, J and clone size, and the DNA gave D and trimming. The sample data list about 200,000 clones, and under 70% of these were observed just once. The top ten clones comprise approximately 2.5% of the sample.

The material sequenced was PBMCs. The origin of this receptor is a middle-aged man in good health and CMV-seropositive.

The CDR3 amino acid sequence is: CASSLEGAYEQYF. Read as DNA, the sequence is TGTGCCAGCAGCTTGGAGGGAGCCTACGAGCAGTACTTC. The receptor chain draws on TRBV7-2 and TRBJ2-7, with TRBD2 perhaps the D gene, on 6 matching bases. The germline V gene yields SGHTA for CDR1 and FQGNSA for CDR2. V sheds 3 bases and J sheds 2 bases, leaving 8 bases between their ends. CDR3 length: 13 amino acids, cysteine to phenylalanine. The CDR3 DNA has 39 bases and is translated from base 1.